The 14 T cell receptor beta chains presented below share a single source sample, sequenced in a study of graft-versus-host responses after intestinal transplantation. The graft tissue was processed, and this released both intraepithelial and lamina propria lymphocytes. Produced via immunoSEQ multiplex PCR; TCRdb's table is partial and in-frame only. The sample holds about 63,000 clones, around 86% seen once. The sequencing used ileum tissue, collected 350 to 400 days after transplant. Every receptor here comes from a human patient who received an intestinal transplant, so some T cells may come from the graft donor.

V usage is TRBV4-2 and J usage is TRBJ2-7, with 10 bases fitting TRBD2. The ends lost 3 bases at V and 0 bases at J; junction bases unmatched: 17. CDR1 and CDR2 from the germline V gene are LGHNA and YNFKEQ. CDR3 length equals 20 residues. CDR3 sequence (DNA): TGTGCCAGCAGCCACGGTGGACTAGCGGATGTCGTTAAAGCCTCCTACGAGCAGTACTTC. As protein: CASSHGGLADVVKASYEQYF.

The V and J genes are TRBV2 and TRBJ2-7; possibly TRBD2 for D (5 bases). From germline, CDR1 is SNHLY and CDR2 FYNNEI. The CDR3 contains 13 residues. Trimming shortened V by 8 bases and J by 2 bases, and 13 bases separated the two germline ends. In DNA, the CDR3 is TGTGCCAGCGAGGAGGAGCGGACCTACGAGCAGTACTTC. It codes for CASEEERTYEQYF.

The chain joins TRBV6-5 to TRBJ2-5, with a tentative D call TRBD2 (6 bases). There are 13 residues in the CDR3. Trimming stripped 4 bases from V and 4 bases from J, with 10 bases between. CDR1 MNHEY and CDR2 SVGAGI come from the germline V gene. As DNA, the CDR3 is TGTGCCAGCAGTTTAGCGGACCGAGAGACCCAGTACTTC. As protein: CASSLADRETQYF.

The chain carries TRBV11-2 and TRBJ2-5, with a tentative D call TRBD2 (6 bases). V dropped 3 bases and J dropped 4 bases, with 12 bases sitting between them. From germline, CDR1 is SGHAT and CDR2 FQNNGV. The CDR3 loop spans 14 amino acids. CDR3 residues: CASSLGLPGETQYF. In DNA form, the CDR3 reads TGTGCCAGCAGCTTGGGACTCCCAGGAGAGACCCAGTACTTC.

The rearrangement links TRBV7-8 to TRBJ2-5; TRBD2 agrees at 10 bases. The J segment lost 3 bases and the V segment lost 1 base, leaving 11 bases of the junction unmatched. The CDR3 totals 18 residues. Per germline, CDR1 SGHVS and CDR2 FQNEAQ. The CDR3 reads CASSLEVIVSGREETQYF. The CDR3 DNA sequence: TGTGCCAGCAGCTTAGAAGTGATAGTGAGCGGGAGGGAAGAGACCCAGTACTTC.

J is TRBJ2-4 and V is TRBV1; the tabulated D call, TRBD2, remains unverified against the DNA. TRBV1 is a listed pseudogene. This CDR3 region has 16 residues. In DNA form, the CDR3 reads TGCACCAGCAGCCAAGGCTTGAGGATATCCAAAAACATTCAGTACTTC. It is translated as CTSSQGLRISKNIQYF.

Written as DNA, the CDR3 is TGTGCCAGTAGTATGTGGGACGGCAATTCACCCCTCCACTTT. It codes for CASSMWDGNSPLHF. The chain recombines TRBV19 with TRBJ1-6; possibly TRBD1 for D (5 bases). Trimming removed 3 bases from V and 7 bases from J, with 10 bases in between. The CDR3 has 14 residues. Looked up from germline, CDR1 is LNHDA and CDR2 is SQIVND (reference sequence).

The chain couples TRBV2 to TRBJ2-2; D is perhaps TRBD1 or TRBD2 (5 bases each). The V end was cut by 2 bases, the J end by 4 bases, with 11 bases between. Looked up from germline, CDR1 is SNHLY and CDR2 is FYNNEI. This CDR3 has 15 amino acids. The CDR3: CASSEFMRGTGELFF. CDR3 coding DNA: TGTGCCAGCAGTGAATTCATGAGGGGCACCGGGGAGCTGTTTTTT.

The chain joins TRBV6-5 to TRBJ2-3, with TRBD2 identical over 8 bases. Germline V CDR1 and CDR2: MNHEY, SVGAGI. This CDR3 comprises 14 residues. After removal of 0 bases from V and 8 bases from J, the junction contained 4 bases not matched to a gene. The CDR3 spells CASSYSTSEGTQYF. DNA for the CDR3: TGTGCCAGCAGTTACTCGACTAGCGAAGGTACGCAGTATTTT.

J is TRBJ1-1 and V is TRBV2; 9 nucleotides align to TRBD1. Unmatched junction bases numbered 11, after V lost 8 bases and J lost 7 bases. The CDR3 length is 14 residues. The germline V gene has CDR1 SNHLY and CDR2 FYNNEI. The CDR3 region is CASLRDRDLFEAFF. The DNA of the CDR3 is TGTGCCAGCCTCCGGGACAGGGACCTCTTTGAAGCTTTCTTT.

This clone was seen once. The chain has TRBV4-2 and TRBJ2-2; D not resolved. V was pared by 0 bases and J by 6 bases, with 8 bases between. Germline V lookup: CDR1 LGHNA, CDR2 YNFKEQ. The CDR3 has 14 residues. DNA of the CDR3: TGTGCCAGCAGCCAAGATACGGCTCCCGGGGAGCTGTTTTTT. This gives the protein CASSQDTAPGELFF.

Here the CDR3 reads CASNLRGPASSGANVLTF. The DNA of the CDR3 is TGTGCCAGCAACTTGCGAGGTCCGGCTAGCTCTGGGGCCAACGTCCTGACTTTC. The chain employs TRBV7-9 and TRBJ2-6; D is unclear. The CDR3 loop spans 18 amino acids. V shed 7 bases and J shed 0 bases, with 19 bases lying between them. In germline, CDR1 is SEHNR, CDR2 FQNEAQ (reference sequence).

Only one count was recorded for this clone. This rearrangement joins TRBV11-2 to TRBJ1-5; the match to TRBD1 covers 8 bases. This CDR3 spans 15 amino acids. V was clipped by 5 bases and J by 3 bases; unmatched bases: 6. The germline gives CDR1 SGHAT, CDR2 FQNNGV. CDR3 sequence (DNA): TGTGCCAGCAGCCACGGGACAGGCATCAATCAGCCCCAGCATTTT. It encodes CASSHGTGINQPQHF. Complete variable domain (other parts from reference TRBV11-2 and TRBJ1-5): EAGVAQSPRYKIIEKRQSVAFWCNPISGHATLYWYQQILGQGPKLLIQFQNNGVVDDSQLPKDRFSAERLKGVDSTLKIQPAKLEDSAVYLCASSHGTGINQPQHFGDGTRLSIL.

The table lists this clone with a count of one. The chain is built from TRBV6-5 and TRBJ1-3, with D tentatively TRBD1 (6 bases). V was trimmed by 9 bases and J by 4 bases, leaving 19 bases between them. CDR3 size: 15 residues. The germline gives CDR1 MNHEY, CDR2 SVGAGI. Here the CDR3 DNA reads TGTGCCAGTTCCCCCCCAGGGGCCGCCGGAAACACCATATATTTT. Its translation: CASSPPGAAGNTIYF.